One and the same sample provided the 29 T cell receptor beta chains below, sequenced in a study of blood T cell repertoires in COVID-19. Produced via immunoSEQ multiplex PCR; TCRdb's table is partial and in-frame only. The sample records some 410,000 clones, around 89% being singletons. Specimen: PBMCs or T cells enriched from blood (not recorded which). The receptors here all came from a woman aged 25-40 years with acute COVID-19.

This chain links TRBV5-1 with TRBJ1-2; no firm D call. Germline V gives CDR1 SGHRS, CDR2 YFSETQ. V dropped 0 bases and J dropped 4 bases, with 13 bases sitting between them. There are 15 residues in the CDR3. Here the CDR3 DNA reads TGCGCCAGCAGCTTGGAACCGGGTCAGAGCTATGGCTACACCTTC. It yields the protein CASSLEPGQSYGYTF.

There are a few counts of this clone. V and J are TRBV18 and TRBJ1-1, with 8 bases lining up with TRBD1. This CDR3 is 16 amino acids long. V dropped 5 bases and J dropped 1; count of bases not matched to a gene: 9. Germline loops: CDR1 KGHSH, CDR2 LQKENI. CDR3 coding DNA: TGTGCCAGCTCATCCAACGGACAGGGAGGGAACACTGAAGCTTTCTTT. It codes for CASSSNGQGGNTEAFF.

This chain links TRBV2 with TRBJ1-4; no firm D call. The CDR3 totals 14 residues. The V end was cut by 6 bases, the J end by 5 bases, with 13 bases between. The germline gives CDR1 SNHLY, CDR2 FYNNEI. The CDR3 loop is CASSLADQNEKLFF. The CDR3 coding sequence is TGTGCCAGCAGCCTAGCGGACCAGAATGAAAAACTGTTTTTT.

CDR3 bases: TGTGCCAGCACGGGACCTCCGGGAGGCTACGAGCAGTACTTC. This sequence encodes CASTGPPGGYEQYF. This rearrangement joins TRBV6-5 to TRBJ2-7; TRBD2 matches at 7 bases. The CDR3 sequence is 14 residues long. Germline-derived CDR1 and CDR2 are MNHEY and SVGAGI. V gave up 7 bases and J gave up 3 bases; unmatched junction bases: 9.

The chain carries TRBV7-2 and TRBJ2-7, with D maybe TRBD1 (6 bases). This CDR3 has 15 amino acids. Trimming cost V 0 bases and J 3 bases, with 12 bases left between them. Germline CDR1 and CDR2: SGHTA and FQGNSA. The CDR3 DNA reads TGTGCCAGCAGCTTAGCTGGGGGCAAGATCTACGAGCAGTACTTC. Protein sequence: CASSLAGGKIYEQYF.

J is TRBJ1-6 and V is TRBV18; D possibly corresponds to TRBD1 (5 bases). V dropped 1 base and J dropped 5 bases, with 21 bases sitting between them. The CDR3 consists of 19 residues. CDR1 and CDR2 (germline): KGHSH, LQKENI. CDR3 in DNA: TGTGCCAGCTCACCACGGGACGCCTCGGGGGGGAACCATAATTCACCCCTCCACTTT. Encoded protein: CASSPRDASGGNHNSPLHF.

This sequence joins TRBV5-1 and TRBJ1-2, with TRBD1 as a possible D gene (6 bases). V lost 0 bases to trimming and J lost 2 bases, with 11 bases between them. The CDR3 runs 15 residues. Per the germline V gene, CDR1 is SGHRS and CDR2 is YFSETQ. The CDR3 sequence is CASSLDDRRNYGYTF. The CDR3, as DNA: TGCGCCAGCAGCTTGGATGACAGGAGGAACTATGGCTACACCTTC.

The J gene is TRBJ1-4, the V gene TRBV2; 8 nucleotides agree with TRBD1. V gave up 6 bases and J gave up 8 bases; unmatched junction bases: 11. This CDR3 is 15 amino acids long. CDR1 and CDR2 (germline): SNHLY, FYNNEI. CDR3 sequence: CASSHRPDREEKLFF. The CDR3 region has the DNA TGTGCCAGCAGCCACCGCCCGGACAGGGAGGAAAAACTGTTTTTT.

This clone appeared a single time. This chain links TRBV7-9 with TRBJ1-4; D is unresolved. The germline V gene encodes CDR1 SEHNR and CDR2 FQNEAQ (reference sequence). The V and J ends lost 5 bases and 7 bases respectively, with 5 bases between them. The CDR3 is 11 amino acids. For the CDR3, the DNA is TGTGCCAGCAGCGGGAGTGAAAAACTGTTTTTT. Translated: CASSGSEKLFF.

V usage is TRBV21-1 and J usage is TRBJ1-5; TRBD1 is the table's D call and was not checked against the DNA. TRBV21-1 is annotated as a pseudogene. CDR3 length: 15 residues. The CDR3 reads CASSKVDSGNQPQHF. For the CDR3, the DNA is TGTGCCAGCAGCAAGGTGGACAGTGGCAATCAGCCCCAGCATTTT.

This clone was recorded once. The chain couples TRBV30 to TRBJ1-2, with a weak D call TRBD1 (6 bases). The CDR3 covers 13 residues. Trimming took off 4 bases at V and 4 bases at J, with 13 bases between the two ends. Germline-derived CDR1 and CDR2 are GTSNPN and SVGIG (reference sequence). The CDR3 sequence: CAWIPRGFYGYTF. As DNA, the CDR3 is TGTGCCTGGATACCCAGGGGTTTCTATGGCTACACCTTC.

V usage is TRBV5-4 and J usage is TRBJ2-3; 10 nucleotides line up with TRBD2. The CDR3 has 15 amino acids. Looked up from germline, CDR1 is SGHNT and CDR2 is YYREEE (reference sequence). V was pared by 6 bases and J by 0 bases, with 4 bases of the junction left unmatched. In DNA form, the CDR3 reads TGTGCCAGCAATAGCGGGGGGTCTAGCACAGATACGCAGTATTTT. This encodes CASNSGGSSTDTQYF.

The chain employs TRBV3-1 (or the pseudogene TRBV3-2) and TRBJ2-7; D unclear. Trimming cost V 3 bases and J 3 bases, with 9 bases left between them. The germline gives CDR1 LGHDT, CDR2 YNNKEL (reference sequence). The CDR3 has 13 amino acids. For the CDR3, the DNA is TGTGCCAGCAGCCAGTACGGCGGCTACGAGCAGTACTTC. The encoded protein is CASSQYGGYEQYF.

This sequence joins TRBV4-1 and TRBJ2-7; 12 nucleotides line up with TRBD2. Germline CDR1 and CDR2: MGHRA and YSYEKL. The CDR3 loop spans 17 amino acids. V dropped 0 bases and J dropped 2; count of bases not matched to a gene: 5. This chain's CDR3 is CASSQDPPSGGAYEQYF. For the CDR3, the DNA is TGCGCCAGCAGCCAAGATCCCCCTAGCGGGGGGGCCTACGAGCAGTACTTC.

The rearrangement links TRBV3-1 (or the pseudogene TRBV3-2) to TRBJ2-1; 7 bases agree with TRBD2. With V trimmed by 5 bases and J by 3 bases, 4 bases remained unmatched. Germline V gives CDR1 LGHDT, CDR2 YNNKEL (reference sequence). CDR3 size: 14 residues. CDR3 coding DNA: TGTGCCAGCAGCGATCGGGACTACTACAATGAGCAGTTCTTC. Protein: CASSDRDYYNEQFF.

V usage is TRBV5-1 and J usage is TRBJ2-5, with D unclear. With 5 bases removed from V and 0 bases from J, the gap between germline ends came to 5 bases. Germline V gene sequence: CDR1 SGHRS, CDR2 YFSETQ. The CDR3 covers 12 residues. CDR3 protein: CASRANQETQYF. The CDR3 region has the DNA TGCGCCAGCAGGGCAAACCAAGAGACCCAGTACTTC.

The rearrangement joins TRBV29-1 to TRBJ2-7; 12 positions agree with TRBD2. Trimming cost V 3 bases and J 3 bases; bases outside gene matches: 3. CDR1 SQVTM and CDR2 ANQGSEA come from the germline V gene. The CDR3 extends over 14 amino acids. The CDR3 DNA reads as TGCAGCGTTGAGACTAGCGGGGGTGGCTACGAGCAGTACTTC. Amino acid sequence: CSVETSGGGYEQYF.

V is TRBV29-1 and J is TRBJ1-2, with a tentative D call TRBD1 (6 bases). Trimming removed 7 bases from V and 6 bases from J, with 15 bases in between. Germline-derived CDR1 and CDR2 are SQVTM and ANQGSEA. The CDR3 is 12 amino acids. The CDR3 DNA reads TGCAGCGCGGGGGGCACAGCGGATGGCTACACCTTC. Protein: CSAGGTADGYTF.

This chain joins TRBV4-2 and TRBJ2-2; D possibly corresponds to TRBD1 (5 bases). The CDR3 spans 16 residues. The germline CDR1 and CDR2 sequences are LGHNA and YNFKEQ. Trimming left V 1 base short and J 7 bases short, with 16 bases between. This CDR3 reads CASSQAPTKGFGELFF. CDR3 DNA sequence: TGTGCCAGCAGCCAAGCGCCTACAAAGGGGTTCGGGGAGCTGTTTTTT.

The V and J genes are TRBV5-6 and TRBJ2-7; D perhaps matches TRBD1 (5 bases). Between the trimmed V and J ends, which lost 2 bases and 2 bases, there was a span of 11 bases. Looked up from germline, CDR1 is SGHDT and CDR2 is YYEEEE. CDR3 length: 14 amino acids. This chain's CDR3 is CASSLVDTPYEQYF. In DNA, the CDR3 is TGTGCCAGCAGCTTAGTGGACACCCCCTACGAGCAGTACTTC. Full variable domain (outside the CDR3, taken from reference TRBV5-6 and TRBJ2-7): DAGVTQSPTHLIKTRGQQVTLRCSPKSGHDTVSWYQQALGQGPQFIFQYYEEEERQRGNFPDRFSGHQFPNYSSELNVNALLLGDSALYLCASSLVDTPYEQYFGPGTRLTVT.

This chain connects TRBV7-8 to TRBJ2-7; D is possibly TRBD2 (6 bases). The CDR3 covers 17 residues. Deletions cut 1 base from V and 5 bases from J, with 21 bases between. Germline V gene lookup returns CDR1 SGHVS and CDR2 FQNEAQ. The CDR3 is CASSLVSPWRARNEQYF. CDR3 sequence (DNA): TGTGCCAGCAGCTTAGTCAGTCCGTGGAGGGCGCGAAACGAGCAGTACTTC.

The V gene is TRBV19, the J gene TRBJ1-6, with TRBD1 as a possible D gene (6 bases). V dropped 5 bases and J dropped 7 bases, with 15 bases sitting between them. The CDR3 is 15 residues long. The germline V gene encodes CDR1 LNHDA and CDR2 SQIVND (reference sequence). The CDR3 loop is CASSPHRDGNSPLHF. DNA of the CDR3: TGTGCCAGTAGTCCCCACAGGGACGGGAATTCACCCCTCCACTTT.

The chain is built from TRBV10-2 and TRBJ2-3, with a possible D match to TRBD2 (6 bases). V dropped 7 bases and J dropped 0 bases, with 11 bases sitting between them. CDR1 is WSHSY, CDR2 SAAADI, per germline. The CDR3 spans 14 residues. The CDR3 spells CASTEGVSTDTQYF. The CDR3 DNA is TGCGCCAGCACGGAGGGTGTTAGCACAGATACGCAGTATTTT.

The chain is built from TRBV27 and TRBJ2-3; TRBD1 matches 11 bases. Per the germline V gene, CDR1 is MNHEY and CDR2 is SMNVEV (reference sequence). CDR3 length: 15 amino acids. Trimming took 5 bases from V and 4 from J; bases not matched to a gene: 5. In DNA form, the CDR3 reads TGTGCCAGCAGTGACGGACAGGGGGCATCAGATACGCAGTATTTT. Amino acids: CASSDGQGASDTQYF.

This clone is a singleton in its sample. J is TRBJ1-2 and V is TRBV6-5, with TRBD1 matching over 8 bases. This CDR3 spans 14 amino acids. CDR1 and CDR2 (germline): MNHEY, SVGAGI. V gave up 4 bases and J gave up 5 bases; unmatched junction bases: 6. This chain's CDR3 is CASSSGQGLYGYTF. The CDR3 coding sequence is TGTGCCAGCAGTTCCGGACAGGGCCTATATGGCTACACCTTC.

V and J are TRBV7-2 and TRBJ1-6, with no clear D. The germline V and J ends were trimmed by 5 bases and 7 bases, with 15 bases remaining between them. Germline V CDR1 and CDR2: SGHTA, FQGNSA. The CDR3 is 15 residues long. CDR3 region: CASSTTGKANSPLHF. CDR3 coding DNA: TGTGCCAGCAGCACGACGGGGAAGGCCAATTCACCCCTCCACTTT.

The genes are TRBV29-1 and TRBJ2-7; a weak D match, TRBD1 (6 bases). Germline assignment: CDR1 SQVTM and CDR2 ANQGSEA. The CDR3 consists of 12 residues. Trimming left V 5 bases short and J 2 bases short, with 10 bases between. This chain's CDR3 is CSVWQGPYEQYF. In DNA form, the CDR3 reads TGCAGCGTTTGGCAGGGGCCCTACGAGCAGTACTTC.

The chain uses TRBV27 and TRBJ2-1, with D tentatively TRBD1 (6 bases). Germline V gene lookup returns CDR1 MNHEY and CDR2 SMNVEV (reference sequence). This CDR3 has 14 residues. V lost 6 bases, J lost 2 bases, and 11 bases lay in between. CDR3 sequence: CASRAGTPYNEQFF. The CDR3 DNA follows: TGTGCCAGCAGGGCCGGGACACCCTACAATGAGCAGTTCTTC.

The CDR3 sequence is CASSDAWDSNYGYTF. The CDR3, as DNA: TGTGCCAGCAGTGATGCTTGGGACAGTAACTATGGCTACACCTTC. The rearrangement links TRBV2 to TRBJ1-2, with 7 bases matching TRBD1. The CDR3 is 15 amino acids. With 3 bases clipped from V and 1 base from J, the junction kept 5 bases outside the gene matches. CDR1 and CDR2 from the germline V gene are SNHLY and FYNNEI.